This T cell receptor (beta chain) was identified during a study of T-cell memory formation after mild COVID-19 (dated by TCRdb to about 2021). In terms of the full investigation: TCR sequence clusters from the two donors were found to be largely donor specific. In a couple of donors, T-cell clones that expanded and contracted after mild COVID-19 were tracked by sequencing TCRalpha and TCRbeta repertoires over time. Two young, previously healthy adult volunteers made up the cohort, one male and one female.

This clonotype was seen more than once but under ten times. Its antigen specificity is not known. Per-nucleotide qualities are absent, and no much larger clonotype sits a single base away. Ficoll-Paque density gradient centrifugation was the method used to isolate PBMCs. V trim: 4 bases; J trim: 8 bases; unmatched bases: 11. The CDR3 sequence holds 16 residues, the cysteine and phenylalanine included. This entry keeps only the CDR3 DNA: 48 bases, framed from base 1. The germline V gene (reference sequence) yields SEHNR for CDR1 and FQNEAQ for CDR2. The paper's findings and limits, for the study overall: Contracting CD4+ clones appeared mostly in the CM and EM memory subsets, whereas CD8+ clones were enriched in EMRA. Only a couple of mild cases were covered in the study, and larger cohorts including severe cases with pre-infection samples were considered necessary. SARS-CoV-2 specificity of the second-wave clones peaking on day 37 was not confirmed. From day 15 to 85, contracting clones showed balanced CD4/CD8 phenotypes, whereas a second wave of clones that expanded from day 15 to 37 leaned towards CD4+. Some responding clones were detected in pre-infection memory, which suggested that pre-existing cross-reactive memory T cells had joined the SARS-CoV-2 response.

TCRdb records Illumina NovaSeq 6000 as the sequencer. Using 5'RACE with constant-segment primers, TCRalpha and TCRbeta cDNA libraries were constructed, with sample barcodes and unique molecular identifiers added in the process. Trizol reagent was used to extract RNA from every sample. Amplification of the libraries took two PCR steps, and the second step added a second sample barcode plus Illumina TruSeq adapters. Sequencing of the libraries was done on an Illumina NovaSeq, producing 2 x 150 bp paired-end reads. Regarding the original processing steps: Demultiplexing of reads and collapsing into UMI-guided consensus sequences were performed with migec v1.2.7. Using mixcr v2.1.11, UMI consensuses were aligned to TRA and TRB V and J templates and then assembled into clonotypes. A clonotype was counted as expanded or contracted only when both edgeR and NoisET called the clonotype significant, with the noise models trained on biological replicates. For edgeR calls, the thresholds were a false discovery rate-adjusted p below 0.01 and a log2 fold-change of 1. As an exploratory analysis of dynamics, max-normalized trajectories of the 1000 most abundant clonotypes were examined with PCA combined with hierarchical clustering. Separately sequenced CD4+ and CD8+ repertoires were used to assign the CD4 or CD8 phenotype of responding clones. TCRdb's own reprocessing of the public reads used fastp at Q25 and MiXCR and kept productive beta chains. Every CDR3 protein is listed once, alongside the most common genes and DNA of its rows. The V and J calls shown here were made by TCRdb, not taken from the authors' results. Here the sample has hundreds of thousands of distinct CDR3 sequences; about a fifth occur a single time. The ten largest clones add up to around 12% of the sample.

The chain employs TRBV7-9 and TRBJ1-4; TRBD1 matches 9 bases in the middle. The receptor's source is an adult woman who had mild COVID-19 (a few samples of this study predate the infection). The sample titles of this study are shuffled in the database, so cell type and time point are left out; the donor was told from shared clones. Sequenced input: PBMCs or a T cell subset sorted from them (not recorded which). For the CDR3, the sequence is CASSSKRQGVREKLFF. The DNA reads as follows: TGTGCCAGCAGCTCGAAGAGACAGGGGGTGAGAGAAAAACTGTTTTTT.